This entry is about one T cell receptor (beta chain). Antigen specificity is unknown. The junction does not match germline at one end; this may be a read error. Reverse transcription of all isolated RNA meant that expressed TCRB transcripts were sequenced. Assay: immunoSEQ multiplex PCR; the TCRdb copy retains only in-frame clones and omits some. The data contain some 110,000 clones, roughly 17% of them singletons. This specimen belongs to a study of beta chain features in type 1 diabetes. Study background: Examination of sorted cells across all samples involved over 95 million cells.

The V gene's germline CDR1 is DFQATT and CDR2 SNEGSKA (reference sequence). CDR3 length equals 8 residues. The study, taken as a whole, reports: Type 1 diabetes patients showed a moderate but significant shortening of TCRB CDR3s in all four CD4+ subsets. VDJ junctions from type 1 diabetes patients carried fewer insertions and larger deletions.

The specimen was central memory CD4+ T cells from blood. The chain uses TRBV20-1 and TRBJ1-2; the D is unclear. The source of this sequence is a man under 40 with type 1 diabetes. The CDR3 spells CSAIGLGF. The CDR3 DNA follows: TGCAGTGCTATAGGCCTGGGGTTC.